The clone carrying this TCR beta chain was recorded many times. What it binds is unknown. Treatment here: PENTA 11 planned treatment interruption arm or continuous ART arm. A 3' RACE protocol on RNA, with unique molecular identifiers, produced the TCR library. From the 3' RACE reads, TCRdb called clonotypes with MiXCR, one entry per CDR3 protein. The sample includes 15,000 to 16,000 distinct CDR3 sequences, around 3.2% of them seen just once. These data belong to a study of HIV-infected children after antiretroviral therapy interruption. Study summary: Four children interrupted treatment; four stayed on continuous treatment.

Germline V lookup: CDR1 MNHEY, CDR2 SMNVEV (reference sequence). The CDR3 runs to 13 residues. V shed 3 bases and J 2 bases; nucleotides not matched to a gene: 1. Overall study results and limits: After treatment interruption started, naive CD4+ CDR3 overlap across time points dropped.

Sequencing used CD45RA+ CD4+ T cells from PBMCs, obtained from a donor given antiretroviral therapy, either interrupted or continuous. Subset indicated: naive CD4+ CD45RA+ CD45RO- T cells. This rearrangement joins TRBV27 to TRBJ2-7; 7 nucleotides line up with TRBD1. The source is a child between 2 and 17 years old with HIV. The CDR3 is CASSFGQAYEQYF. The DNA of the CDR3 is TGTGCCAGCAGTTTCGGACAGGCCTACGAGCAGTACTTC.